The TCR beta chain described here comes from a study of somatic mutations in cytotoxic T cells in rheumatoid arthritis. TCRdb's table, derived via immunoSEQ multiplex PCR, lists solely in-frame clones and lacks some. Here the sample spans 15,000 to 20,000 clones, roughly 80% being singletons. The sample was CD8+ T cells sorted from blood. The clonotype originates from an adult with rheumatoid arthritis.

As DNA, the CDR3 is TGTGCCAGCAGCCAAGGTGCCGGTTACACCTTC. This encodes CASSQGAGYTF. This chain joins TRBV5-6 and TRBJ1-2; unclear D gene. The V end was cut by 4 bases, the J end by 11 bases, with 12 bases between. This CDR3 has 11 amino acids. CDR1 SGHDT and CDR2 YYEEEE come from the germline V gene.